This T cell receptor beta chain was captured by sequencing in a study of long-term antiretroviral therapy in people with HIV (dated 2022 in TCRdb). Some background on the complete study: The earliest samples were collected approximately a decade before the 2015 WHO recommendation for immediate ART, a period when ART was typically delayed until CD4 counts fell. The cohort contributed over 150 cryopreserved PBMC samples from 30 adults with confirmed HIV infection, collected serially over a mean of about six years (range 1-12). No cross-contamination during QIAcube processing was seen in test extractions of a monoclonal T-cell line run alongside a few dozen polyclonal samples. About 35% of the 30 participants with HIV were female. A retrospective serial study tested whether ART initiation and durable HIV suppression were associated with changes in peripheral blood TRB repertoire composition and diversity.

Of note for this clone: What this receptor recognizes is not known. No qualities accompany the bases; no much larger clone lies one base away.

The immunoSEQ hsTCRB v3.0 assay was used at survey level resolution to sequence the TRB variable region. TRB sequencing targeted a depth of about 40,000-55,000 T-cell genomes per sample. An Illumina MiSeq with a v3 150-cycle kit was used to sequence the pooled TRB libraries. Concerning the study's data processing: Repertoire analysis ran in R within a reproducible Nextflow workflow covering QC, data transformation and analysis. LymphoSeq2, an R package for exploring AIRR-Seq data, was used to implement the custom analyses. Several samples that yielded fewer than 5000 total TRB sequences were excluded, so that fewer than 200 HIV repertoires were analyzed. Of the approximately 190 retained HIV repertoires, approximately 57 were collected before and 120 to 130 after ART initiation. Repertoires were downsampled to 5000 TRB nucleotide sequences, and summary statistics were averaged over 100 downsampling iterations. TRB sequences were retained for analysis only if CDR3 regions of at least seven amino acids were present. Two measures captured diversity: a Shannon entropy-derived clonality score and the Gini coefficient. In the repertoire networks, any two of the top 5000 CDR3 amino acid sequences were connected whenever the two sequences differed by an edit distance of one. For TRB CDR3 amino acid sequences, antigen specificity groups and MHC restriction were predicted with GLIPH2. To flag known CMV, EBV, HIV or tissue antigen associations, CDR3 amino acid sequences were matched against VDJdb and McPAS-TCR. Pre-ART, post-ART and control groups were compared with Wilcoxon signed-rank tests and Holm-Bonferroni correction. TCRdb carries this immuneACCESS record with in-frame sequences only. Its versions omit some clonotypes, under half of them owing to an unresolved V gene in the studies checked, with the rest unexplained. That table supplies the V and J calls and clone size; D and trimming were determined from the DNA. Here the sample has about 30,000 clones; 93% occur a single time. The ten largest make up approximately 6.8% of the sample.

Summary of the overall study and its limitations: Starting ART was linked to a significant rise in TRB diversity, yet even with long-term ART the diversity remained significantly lower than in transplant donor controls. Since PBMC availability was limited, sequencing covered only the TCR beta chain, with no alpha chain pairing. Because pre-ART samples had limited cell numbers, profiling was done on unsorted PBMC rather than on sorted CD4+ and CD8+ T cells. Expanded TRB clones identified before ART initiation dominated the repertoire at all time points, although this dominance fluctuated and declined in many PLHIV after ART. Compared with controls, HIV repertoires had narrower CDR3 length ranges, and the network structure pointed to an antigen-experienced repertoire that shifted only slightly toward naive after ART. The samples span the years 2004 to 2017, and the ART regimens used at that time may not be as effective as current regimens. Inferences about post-ART repertoire changes are limited because no data were available on ART adherence, viral resistance or therapy changes.

From a lookup of the germline V gene, CDR1 and CDR2 are SGHDT and YYEEEE. Ends trimmed: V by 2 bases, J by 3 bases; bases unmatched to a gene: 7. From the cysteine through the phenylalanine, the CDR3 covers 16 amino acids. Only the CDR3 part of the read is kept: 48 bases, read in frame from the first base. Inclusion was restricted to participants for whom at least one PBMC sample before ART initiation and at least two post-ART samples were available. Treatment was received in the United States of America by all participants with HIV. Before DNA extraction, cryopreserved samples containing about 0.95-10 million PBMC were thawed and washed. At the time of the earliest PBMC sample for each participant with HIV, ages ranged from roughly 20 to 54 years. PBMC samples were contributed by each participant from 1-4 timepoints before ART initiation and 2-8 timepoints after ART initiation, with a median of 7 samples. Serial HIV viral load, CD4+ T-cell count, ART history and demographic data were obtained for every participant. A Qiagen kit on a QIAcube was used to extract genomic DNA from unsorted PBMC, with samples processed in batches of 12.

Rearrangement joined TRBV5-6 to TRBJ2-2, with 7 middle bases fitting TRBD1. The input for sequencing was unsorted PBMCs, taken about 6.5 years after starting antiretroviral therapy. The clonotype was recovered from a woman aged 40 to 49 with HIV. The CDR3 corresponds to CASSFSGTAYTGELFF. The DNA reads TGTGCCAGCAGCTTCTCTGGGACAGCCTACACCGGGGAGCTGTTTTTT.